This T cell receptor beta chain was sequenced in a study of identical twins. Overall study findings and caveats: Invariant MAIT and iNKT cells could partly confound zero-insertion analyses.

Trimming removed 6 bases from V and 3 bases from J, with 12 bases in between. Per the germline V gene, CDR1 is MGHRA and CDR2 is YSYEKL. The CDR3 is made up of 14 amino acids. One entry per CDR3 protein, called by TCRdb with MiXCR from the 5' RACE reads. This table has approximately 280,000 distinct CDR3 sequences, more than 6.5% appearing once. This clonotype appeared many times. Its specificity is not known. These same data were also listed under a study on yellow fever vaccine responses in identical twins.

The clonotype comes from a woman aged 18-29 years in good health. This chain uses TRBV4-1 with TRBJ1-3; a possible D gene is TRBD1 (5 bases). The sequenced sample consisted of memory (CD45RO+) T cells sorted from blood. The CDR3 DNA reads as TGCGCCAGCAGGGGACTCGGGTTTGGAAACACCATATATTTT. Translation gives CASRGLGFGNTIYF.